This TCR beta chain was sequenced in a study of regulatory T cells in long-lasting Graves disease. Regarding the study as a whole: Persistent Graves' patients showed less TCR diversity than newly diagnosed ones. Accuracy was perhaps lowered by the small sample size.

Time point described: persistent/refractory GD, antithyroid drugs over 5 years with positive TRAb. Making the TCR library involved RNA that had been extracted from PBMCs. Germline trimming cut 5 bases from V and 6 bases from J; bases unmatched to any gene: 14. CDR1 is SQVTM and CDR2 is ANQGSEA in the germline V gene. This CDR3 spans 15 amino acids. Arm-PCR with iRepertoire HTBI primers amplified the CDR3 regions for these TCR beta libraries. One entry per CDR3 protein, called by TCRdb with MiXCR from the multiplex PCR reads. The table shows roughly 400,000 distinct CDR3 sequences, with roughly 23% occurring only once. As concerns this clonotype: Its antigen is still unknown.

The gene calls are TRBV29-1 and TRBJ2-5; 8 nucleotides match TRBD1. Specimen: peripheral blood mononuclear cells (PBMCs), collected when the disease was refractory, from a patient treated with antithyroid drugs. This clonotype originated in a female donor with Graves disease. The CDR3 coding sequence is TGCAGCGTTCTTTGGACAGGGTCTGGGGGCCAGACCCAGTACTTC. It yields the protein CSVLWTGSGGQTQYF.